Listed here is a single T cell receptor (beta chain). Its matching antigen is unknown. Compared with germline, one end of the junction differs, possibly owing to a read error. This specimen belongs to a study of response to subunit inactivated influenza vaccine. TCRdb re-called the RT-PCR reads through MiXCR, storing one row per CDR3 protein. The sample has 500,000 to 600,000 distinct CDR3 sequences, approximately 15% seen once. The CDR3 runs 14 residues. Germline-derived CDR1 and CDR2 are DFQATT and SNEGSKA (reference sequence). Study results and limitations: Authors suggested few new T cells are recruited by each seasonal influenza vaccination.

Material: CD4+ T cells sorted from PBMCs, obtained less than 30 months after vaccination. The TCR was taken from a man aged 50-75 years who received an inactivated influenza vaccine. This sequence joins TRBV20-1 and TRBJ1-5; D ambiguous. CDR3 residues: CSAREDGTNQPQHF. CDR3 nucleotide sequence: TGCAGTGCGAGAGAGGACGGAACCAATCAGCCCCAGCATTTT.